These T cell receptor beta chains were read from a single sample in a study of cytomegalovirus exposure and HLA in healthy donors. Some clones are missing from TCRdb's copy, which holds only in-frame ones; the method was immunoSEQ multiplex PCR. Of around 170,000 clones in the sample, roughly 75% were seen once. Material for sequencing was PBMCs. These receptor sequences come from a woman in her forties or fifties in good health and CMV-seropositive. CDR3s include the opening cysteine and the closing phenylalanine or tryptophan. A D gene is named only where the DNA matches it firmly. Size tells how often a clone was seen (once, few, many) or the class of an expanded clone, and some rows leave it out.

.	TRBV4-3	TRBJ1-5	.	CASSQEEGRAQHF	TGCGCCAGCAGCCAAGAGGAGGGGAGGGCCCAGCATTTT
.	TRBV4-3	TRBJ2-2	once	CASSQDPPLTNILQGSGELFF	TGCGCCAGCAGCCAAGACCCCCCACTGACCAACATCTTACAGGGATCCGGGGAGCTGTTTTTT
.	TRBV6-6	TRBJ2-4	.	CASVREKDQYF	TGTGCCAGCGTAAGGGAGAAGGATCAGTACTTC
TRBD1	TRBV6-1	TRBJ2-7	.	CASSRSGTGSYEQYF	TGTGCCAGCAGTAGGTCCGGGACAGGGTCCTACGAGCAGTACTTC
.	TRBV18	TRBJ2-7	.	CASSPGSAEGQYF	TGTGCCAGCTCACCTGGGTCCGCGGAGGGGCAGTACTTC
TRBD1	TRBV7-9	TRBJ1-5	.	CASSDGTVPIWEPQHF	TGTGCCAGCAGCGACGGGACAGTCCCCATCTGGGAGCCCCAGCATTTT
.	TRBV2	TRBJ1-1	few	CASSLSLAEAFF	TGTGCCAGCAGTCTATCGCTCGCTGAAGCTTTCTTT
.	TRBV7-9	TRBJ1-1	.	CASSWTEGTEAFF	TGTGCCAGCAGCTGGACAGAAGGCACTGAAGCTTTCTTT
TRBD2	TRBV28	TRBJ2-1	.	CAGSGGPSQPDEQFF	TGTGCCGGTTCGGGAGGCCCGTCTCAGCCCGATGAGCAGTTCTTC
.	TRBV7-9	TRBJ1-2	.	CSSSLASLGASDGYTF	TGTTCCAGCAGCTTAGCAAGTCTGGGGGCATCGGATGGCTACACCTTC
TRBD1	TRBV11-3	TRBJ2-5	.	CASSYRGRETQYF	TGTGCCAGCAGCTACAGGGGGCGGGAGACCCAGTACTTC
.	TRBV5-6	TRBJ2-3	few	CASSLPPTDTQYF	TGTGCCAGCAGTCTCCCCCCCACAGATACGCAGTATTTT
.	TRBV2	TRBJ1-1	.	CASSRGGGNTEAFF	TGTGCCAGCAGCCGAGGGGGGGGGAACACTGAAGCTTTCTTT
TRBD1	TRBV19	TRBJ1-1	.	CASRAGQLKTEAFF	TGTGCCAGTAGGGCGGGACAGCTGAAGACTGAAGCTTTCTTT
.	TRBV5-1	TRBJ1-5	.	CASSLGTDNQPQHF	TGCGCCAGCAGCTTGGGGACAGACAATCAGCCCCAGCATTTT
.	TRBV2	TRBJ1-5	.	CASSAPEGYTNQPQHF	TGTGCCAGCAGTGCCCCGGAGGGATACACAAATCAGCCCCAGCATTTT
.	TRBV7-9	TRBJ2-7	.	CSSSVTGSYEQYF	TGTTCCAGCAGCGTCACCGGCTCCTACGAGCAGTACTTC
.	TRBV18	TRBJ1-1	few	CASSPPGLTEAFF	TGTGCCAGCTCACCACCTGGACTCACTGAAGCTTTCTTT
.	TRBV7-3	TRBJ1-1	few	CASTRRDLNTEAFF	TGTGCCAGCACCCGAAGGGACTTGAACACTGAAGCTTTCTTT
.	TRBV5-1	TRBJ1-2	.	CASSTGQAGVSGYTF	TGCGCCAGCAGCACTGGTCAGGCAGGGGTAAGTGGCTACACCTTC